Below are 31 T cell receptor beta chains sequenced from a single sample in a study of patients and donors after allogeneic stem cell transplantation. MiXCR, applied by TCRdb to the RT-PCR reads, yields one record per CDR3 protein. The table lists more than 150,000 distinct CDR3 sequences, approximately 25% of them singletons. The specimen sequenced was blood, either unsorted or a sorted T cell fraction (not recorded which). Source of these receptors: a human donor who was either an allogeneic HSCT recipient or a stem cell or donor lymphocyte infusion donor (not recorded which). It is not recorded whose cells these are; they may come from a transplant donor.

The J gene is TRBJ2-5, the V gene TRBV5-1, with D uncertain. CDR1 and CDR2 (germline): SGHRS, YFSETQ. Trimming took 0 bases from V and 5 from J, leaving 8 bases between them. The CDR3 contains 13 residues. The DNA for the CDR3 is TGCGCCAGCAGCTTGGCGATTTCGGAGACCCAGTACTTC. Translation gives CASSLAISETQYF.

This clonotype has only a few counts. The rearrangement joins TRBV24-1 to TRBJ2-5; the match to TRBD1 covers 7 bases. The ends lost 5 bases at V and 5 bases at J; junction bases unmatched: 10. The V gene's germline CDR1 is KGHDR and CDR2 SFDVKD. There are 15 residues in the CDR3. The CDR3 coding sequence is TGTGCCACCAGTGTGGACAGGACCATACCGGAGACCCAGTACTTC. Amino acids: CATSVDRTIPETQYF.

This chain joins TRBV4-2 and TRBJ1-1; the D is unclear. The CDR3 has 13 amino acids. CDR1 LGHNA and CDR2 YNFKEQ come from the germline V gene. Trimming left V 0 bases short and J 7 bases short, with 9 bases between. Here the CDR3 reads CASSQDITIEAFF. The DNA of the CDR3 is TGTGCCAGCAGCCAAGATATCACTATTGAAGCTTTCTTT.

This chain links TRBV4-3 with TRBJ2-3; D possibly uses TRBD1 or TRBD2 (5 bases each). The V and J ends lost 0 bases and 6 bases respectively, with 13 bases between them. From germline, CDR1 is LGHNA and CDR2 YSLEER. The CDR3 has 15 amino acids. Here the CDR3 DNA reads TGCGCCAGCAGCCAAGAGGGGACCCCACCCGATACGCAGTATTTT. Translation gives CASSQEGTPPDTQYF.

The chain uses TRBV12-3 or TRBV12-4 and TRBJ1-4; 7 positions match TRBD1. CDR3 length equals 15 residues. V was clipped by 5 bases and J by 5 bases; unmatched bases: 8. CDR3 in DNA: TGTGCCAGCAGTGGGGGCCTGACAGGGAATGAAAAACTGTTTTTT. This translates into CASSGGLTGNEKLFF.

This chain connects TRBV20-1 to TRBJ1-3; D is unresolved. Looked up from germline, CDR1 is DFQATT and CDR2 is SNEGSKA (reference sequence). The CDR3 is 15 amino acids. The V end was cut by 0 bases, the J end by 1 base, with 10 bases between. The CDR3 here is CSARDPGWSGNTIYF. CDR3 in DNA: TGCAGTGCTAGAGATCCGGGTTGGTCTGGAAACACCATATATTTT.

A few counts support this clonotype. The V and J genes are TRBV7-3 and TRBJ2-3, with TRBD2 identical over 7 bases. J lost 5 bases, V lost 5 bases, and 10 bases had no gene match. The CDR3 sequence is 15 residues long. Germline lookup yields CDR1 SGHTA and CDR2 FQGTGA. The CDR3 nucleotides are TGTGCCAGCAGCCCCGAACGGGGGGTAATAGATACGCAGTATTTT. Translated, it gives CASSPERGVIDTQYF.

The rearrangement uses TRBV4-2 and TRBJ2-7, with 9 bases fitting TRBD2. This CDR3 has 20 amino acids. Trimming took 0 bases from V and 6 from J; bases not matched to a gene: 21. The germline CDR1 and CDR2 sequences are LGHNA and YNFKEQ. This chain's CDR3 is CASSQDTPFAGGLLTGEQYF. The CDR3 DNA sequence: TGTGCCAGCAGCCAAGATACCCCCTTCGCGGGAGGGCTTCTGACCGGCGAGCAGTACTTC.

The chain couples TRBV7-2 to TRBJ1-3, with unresolved D. Trimming cost V 4 bases and J 4 bases, with 5 bases left between them. This CDR3 is built from 12 residues. Germline V CDR1 and CDR2: SGHTA, FQGNSA. The CDR3 spells CASSSAGNTIYF. For the CDR3, the DNA is TGTGCCAGCAGCTCCGCCGGAAACACCATATATTTT.

The CDR3 DNA follows: TGTGCCAGCAACCGACAGGGGGCTTACACTGAAGCTTTCTTT. Translating gives CASNRQGAYTEAFF. The chain has TRBV3-1 and TRBJ1-1; 10 bases agree with TRBD1. Per germline, CDR1 LGHDT and CDR2 YNNKEL (reference sequence). The trim removed 7 bases at V and 3 bases at J, leaving 5 bases unmatched. This CDR3 comprises 14 residues.

The gene calls are TRBV18 and TRBJ1-6; unclear D gene. Between the trimmed V and J ends, which lost 3 bases and 8 bases, there was a span of 5 bases. CDR1 is KGHSH, CDR2 LQKENI, per germline. The CDR3 has 12 residues. DNA for the CDR3: TGTGCCAGCTCACCTCCTCATTCACCCCTCCACTTT. Translating it yields CASSPPHSPLHF. The complete variable domain, with remaining parts taken from reference TRBV18 and TRBJ1-6, reads NAGVMQNPRHLVRRRGQEARLRCSPMKGHSHVYWYRQLPEEGLKFMVYLQKENIIDESGMPKERFSAEFPKEGPSILRIQQVVRGDSAAYFCASSPPHSPLHFGNGTRLTVT.

This chain connects TRBV29-1 to TRBJ2-7; D is perhaps TRBD1 or TRBD2 (5 bases each). Between the trimmed V and J ends, which lost 6 bases and 7 bases, there was a span of 22 bases. The CDR3 runs to 14 residues. Germline CDR1 and CDR2: SQVTM and ANQGSEA. The DNA of the CDR3 is TGCAGCGTGCGCCGGGACGATTTGCTTAGGGAGCAGTACTTC. Residues: CSVRRDDLLREQYF.

In DNA form, the CDR3 reads TGTGCCAGCAGCAAGCGGACAGGACTTTCCGATCAGCCCCAGCATTTT. This codes for CASSKRTGLSDQPQHF. This rearrangement joins TRBV7-2 to TRBJ1-5; 7 bases fit TRBD1. CDR3 length equals 16 residues. The trim removed 5 bases at V and 5 bases at J, leaving 12 bases unmatched. In germline, CDR1 is SGHTA, CDR2 FQGNSA.

V is TRBV5-1 and J is TRBJ2-3, with a tentative D call TRBD1 (6 bases). V was cut by 3 bases and J by 2 bases, with 16 bases left in between. The CDR3 contains 16 residues. CDR1 is SGHRS, CDR2 YFSETQ, per germline. The CDR3 spells CASSSGPWGHTDTQYF. The CDR3 nucleotides read TGCGCCAGCAGCTCGGGGCCTTGGGGGCACACAGATACGCAGTATTTT. The variable domain in full, completed from reference TRBV5-1 and TRBJ2-3, reads KAGVTQTPRYLIKTRGQQVTLSCSPISGHRSVSWYQQTPGQGLQFLFEYFSETQRNKGNFPGRFSGRQFSNSRSEMNVSTLELGDSALYLCASSSGPWGHTDTQYFGPGTRLTVL.

The V gene is TRBV12-3 or TRBV12-4, the J gene TRBJ2-7; D may correspond to TRBD1 or TRBD2 (5 bases each). The CDR3 has 13 amino acids. Trimming took off 6 bases at V and 5 bases at J, with 14 bases between the two ends. CDR3 nucleotides: TGTGCCAGCAGATCCGGGACCAACGACGAGCAGTACTTC. Amino acids: CASRSGTNDEQYF.

V usage is TRBV27 and J usage is TRBJ1-1; the match to TRBD1 covers 8 bases. CDR3 size: 16 residues. J was trimmed by 1 base and V by 1 base; bases with no gene match: 5. The germline gives CDR1 MNHEY, CDR2 SMNVEV (reference sequence). The CDR3 reads CASSLWTGTRNTEAFF. In nucleotides, the CDR3 is TGTGCCAGCAGTTTATGGACAGGGACCCGGAACACTGAAGCTTTCTTT.

The chain carries TRBV12-3 or TRBV12-4 and TRBJ2-1; TRBD1 matches at 8 bases. V gave up 5 bases and J gave up 6 bases; unmatched junction bases: 3. There are 13 residues in the CDR3. The CDR3 is CASSIDRGNEQFF. The CDR3 bases are TGTGCCAGCAGTATTGACAGGGGCAATGAGCAGTTCTTC.

The chain uses TRBV12-3 or TRBV12-4 and TRBJ1-4; D gene unclear. The CDR3 sequence is 15 residues long. Trimming cost V 0 bases and J 10 bases, with 15 bases left between them. The CDR3 DNA is TGTGCCAGCAGTTTAGCCGGGATCAAATCTGGAAAACTGTTTTTT. This translates into CASSLAGIKSGKLFF.

In nucleotides, the CDR3 is TGCAGTGCCGATCGGGGGGGGAGCGTTGAGGAGCCCACAGATACGCAGTATTTT. It is translated as CSADRGGSVEEPTDTQYF. This chain uses TRBV20-1 with TRBJ2-3, with 8 bases matching TRBD2. Germline lookup yields CDR1 DFQATT and CDR2 SNEGSKA (reference sequence). V was pared by 6 bases and J by 2 bases, with 19 bases of the junction left unmatched. The CDR3 sequence is 18 residues long.

V gene TRBV5-1 combines with J gene TRBJ2-7, with D perhaps matching TRBD1 or TRBD2 (5 bases each). In germline, CDR1 is SGHRS, CDR2 YFSETQ. Trimming shortened V by 4 bases and J by 6 bases, and 17 bases separated the two germline ends. There are 14 residues in the CDR3. The CDR3 DNA follows: TGCGCCAGCAGCCCCGGGACCCTCCGAATCGAGCAGTACTTC. Translating it yields CASSPGTLRIEQYF.

This clonotype was recorded a few times. The V call is TRBV5-1, the J call TRBJ1-1; weak D call: TRBD1 (5 bases). This CDR3 spans 19 amino acids. Trimming shortened V by 4 bases and J by 6 bases, and 31 bases separated the two germline ends. Germline V lookup: CDR1 SGHRS, CDR2 YFSETQ. CDR3 amino acids: CASSLENDKGNSWSPEAFF. For the CDR3, the DNA is TGCGCCAGCAGCCTCGAAAACGACAAGGGGAACAGTTGGAGTCCTGAAGCTTTCTTT.

This clonotype was observed once. This chain links TRBV29-1 with TRBJ2-3; 9 bases align to TRBD1. Trimming cost V 0 bases and J 3 bases; bases outside gene matches: 4. The CDR3 length is 15 residues. Germline CDR1 SQVTM, CDR2 ANQGSEA. This chain's CDR3 is CSVEEDRGKTDTQYF. CDR3 nucleotides: TGCAGCGTTGAAGAGGACAGGGGTAAGACAGATACGCAGTATTTT.

The chain has TRBV5-1 and TRBJ2-1, with a weak D call TRBD2 (6 bases). CDR1 and CDR2 from the germline V gene are SGHRS and YFSETQ. V was trimmed by 5 bases and J by 7 bases, leaving 16 bases between them. This CDR3 comprises 14 residues. The DNA of the CDR3 is TGCGCCAGCAGGAAGCACGTTGGGGGGAATGAGCAGTTCTTC. It yields the protein CASRKHVGGNEQFF. Full variable domain (outside the CDR3, taken from reference TRBV5-1 and TRBJ2-1): KAGVTQTPRYLIKTRGQQVTLSCSPISGHRSVSWYQQTPGQGLQFLFEYFSETQRNKGNFPGRFSGRQFSNSRSEMNVSTLELGDSALYLCASRKHVGGNEQFFGPGTRLTVL.

This clonotype was seen a few times. The genes are TRBV10-3 and TRBJ1-1; D is undetermined. Germline CDR1 reads ENHRY; CDR2 reads SYGVKD. The CDR3 is 15 amino acids. V gave up 0 bases and J gave up 1 base, with 9 bases separating them. The CDR3 here is CAISESSPANTEAFF. The CDR3 DNA sequence: TGTGCCATCAGTGAGTCGAGTCCCGCGAACACTGAAGCTTTCTTT.

This clonotype was seen only a few times. The genes are TRBV5-1 and TRBJ2-1, with TRBD1 matching over 8 bases. Germline CDR1 is SGHRS and CDR2 is YFSETQ. The CDR3 is 14 amino acids. The trim removed 4 bases at V and 6 bases at J, leaving 6 bases unmatched. CDR3 DNA: TGCGCCAGCAGCCAACAGACAGGGGTCAATGAGCAGTTCTTC. Its protein product is CASSQQTGVNEQFF.

The V and J genes are TRBV12-3 or TRBV12-4 and TRBJ1-3, with unresolved D. Trimming took off 3 bases at V and 2 bases at J, with 5 bases between the two ends. This CDR3 has 13 residues. CDR3 sequence: CASSFEAGNTIYF. The CDR3 DNA sequence: TGTGCCAGCAGTTTTGAGGCTGGAAACACCATATATTTT.

CDR3 in DNA: TGTGCCATCAGTGAGTCACGCGGCCCAGGAGCTTTCTTT. Protein product: CAISESRGPGAFF. The chain is built from TRBV10-3 and TRBJ1-1; D is unclear. V gave up 0 bases and J gave up 10 bases, with 12 bases separating them. CDR1 and CDR2 from the germline V gene are ENHRY and SYGVKD. The CDR3 is 13 residues long.

This chain connects TRBV6-5 to TRBJ2-1; perhaps TRBD1 as D (5 bases). The CDR3 contains 14 residues. Germline V gene lookup returns CDR1 MNHEY and CDR2 SVGAGI. Trimming removed 0 bases from V and 8 bases from J, with 11 bases in between. The CDR3 DNA follows: TGTGCCAGCAGTTACTCGCAGGGATTGTATGAGCAGTTCTTC. Encoded protein: CASSYSQGLYEQFF.

The chain links TRBV19 to TRBJ1-1; no clear D gene. The CDR3 consists of 11 residues. Looked up from germline, CDR1 is LNHDA and CDR2 is SQIVND (reference sequence). V lost 7 bases, J lost 12 bases, and 15 bases lay in between. The CDR3 DNA sequence: TGTGCCAGTAACAAGATGGATTGGACTTTCTTT. It is translated as CASNKMDWTFF. Full variable domain (outside the CDR3, taken from reference TRBV19 and TRBJ1-1): DGGITQSPKYLFRKEGQNVTLSCEQNLNHDAMYWYRQDPGQGLRLIYYSQIVNDFQKGDIAEGYSVSREKKESFPLTVTSAQKNPTAFYLCASNKMDWTFFGQGTRLTVV.

This clonotype was seen only a few times. The chain recombines TRBV12-3 or TRBV12-4 with TRBJ2-1, with D possibly matching TRBD2 (5 bases). V dropped 6 bases and J dropped 7 bases, with 10 bases sitting between them. The CDR3 spans 12 residues. CDR3 region: CASRIRGNEQFF. CDR3 nucleotide sequence: TGTGCCAGCAGGATTAGAGGGAATGAGCAGTTCTTC.

The chain employs TRBV2 and TRBJ2-7, with D unclear. The CDR3 spans 14 residues. V lost 1 base, J lost 3 bases, and 10 bases lay in between. From germline, CDR1 is SNHLY and CDR2 FYNNEI. In DNA form, the CDR3 reads TGTGCCAGCAGTGAAGGAGATCTAAACTACGAGCAGTACTTC. Protein: CASSEGDLNYEQYF.